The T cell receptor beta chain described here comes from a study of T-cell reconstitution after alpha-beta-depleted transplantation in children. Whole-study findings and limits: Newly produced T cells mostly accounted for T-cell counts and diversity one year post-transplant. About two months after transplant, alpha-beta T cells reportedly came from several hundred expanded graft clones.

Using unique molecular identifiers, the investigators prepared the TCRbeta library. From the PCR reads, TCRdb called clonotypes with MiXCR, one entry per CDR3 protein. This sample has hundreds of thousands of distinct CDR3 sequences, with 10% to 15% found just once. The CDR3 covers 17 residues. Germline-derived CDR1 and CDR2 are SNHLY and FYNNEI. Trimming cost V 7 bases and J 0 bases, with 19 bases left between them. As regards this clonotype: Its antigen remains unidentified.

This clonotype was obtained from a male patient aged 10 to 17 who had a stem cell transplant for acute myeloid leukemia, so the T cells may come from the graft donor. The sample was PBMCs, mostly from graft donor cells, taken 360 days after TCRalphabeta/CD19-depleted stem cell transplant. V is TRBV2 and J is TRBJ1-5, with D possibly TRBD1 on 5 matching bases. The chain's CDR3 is CASTPGGARSSNQPQHF. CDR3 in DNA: TGTGCCAGCACCCCGGGAGGGGCCAGAAGTAGCAATCAGCCCCAGCATTTT.